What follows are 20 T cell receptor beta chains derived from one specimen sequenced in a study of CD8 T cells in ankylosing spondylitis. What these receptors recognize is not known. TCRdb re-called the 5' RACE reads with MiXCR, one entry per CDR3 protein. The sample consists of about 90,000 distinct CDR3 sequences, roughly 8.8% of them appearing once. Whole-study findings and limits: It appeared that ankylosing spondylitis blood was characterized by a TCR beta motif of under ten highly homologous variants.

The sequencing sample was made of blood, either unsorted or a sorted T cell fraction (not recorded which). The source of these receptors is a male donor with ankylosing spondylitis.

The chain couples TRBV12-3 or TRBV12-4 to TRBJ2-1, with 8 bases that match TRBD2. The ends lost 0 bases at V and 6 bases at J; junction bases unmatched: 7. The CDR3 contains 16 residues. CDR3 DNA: TGTGCCAGCAGTTTAGCTCTGTCGGGAGGGTCCAATGAGCAGTTCTTC. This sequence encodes CASSLALSGGSNEQFF.

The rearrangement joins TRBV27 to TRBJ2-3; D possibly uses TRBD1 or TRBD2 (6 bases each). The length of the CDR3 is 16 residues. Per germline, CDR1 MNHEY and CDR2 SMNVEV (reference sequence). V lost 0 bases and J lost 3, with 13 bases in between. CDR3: CASSLSLGGGTDTQYF. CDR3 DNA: TGTGCCAGCAGTTTATCACTGGGGGGCGGGACAGATACGCAGTATTTT.

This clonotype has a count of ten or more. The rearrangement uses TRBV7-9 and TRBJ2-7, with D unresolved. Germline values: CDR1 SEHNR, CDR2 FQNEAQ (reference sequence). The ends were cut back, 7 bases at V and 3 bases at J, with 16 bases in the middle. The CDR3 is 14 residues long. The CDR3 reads CASNPSATVYEQYF. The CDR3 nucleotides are TGTGCCAGCAATCCCAGCGCCACTGTCTACGAGCAGTACTTC.

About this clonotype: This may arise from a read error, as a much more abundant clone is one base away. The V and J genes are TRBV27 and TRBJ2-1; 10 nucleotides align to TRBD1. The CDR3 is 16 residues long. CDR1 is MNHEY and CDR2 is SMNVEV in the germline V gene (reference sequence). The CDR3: CASSFLGTGVDNEQLF. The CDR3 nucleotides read TGTGCCAGCAGTTTCCTCGGGACAGGGGTGGACAATGAGCAGCTCTTC.

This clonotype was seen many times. CDR3 sequence reads: CASSLAEELNTEAFF. CDR3 coding DNA: TGCGCCAGCAGCTTGGCCGAGGAGCTGAACACTGAAGCTTTCTTT. The chain carries TRBV5-1 and TRBJ1-1; D is undetermined. The ends were cut back, 0 bases at V and 0 bases at J, with 9 bases in the middle. CDR1 is SGHRS and CDR2 is YFSETQ in the germline V gene. The CDR3 has 15 residues. Variable domain in full (rest from reference TRBV5-1 and TRBJ1-1): KAGVTQTPRYLIKTRGQQVTLSCSPISGHRSVSWYQQTPGQGLQFLFEYFSETQRNKGNFPGRFSGRQFSNSRSEMNVSTLELGDSALYLCASSLAEELNTEAFFGQGTRLTVV.

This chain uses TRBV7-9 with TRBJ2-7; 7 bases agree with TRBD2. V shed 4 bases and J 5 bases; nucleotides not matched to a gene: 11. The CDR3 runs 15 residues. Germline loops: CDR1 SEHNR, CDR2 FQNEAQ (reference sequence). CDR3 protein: CASSSLGGVTNEQYF. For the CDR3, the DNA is TGTGCCAGCAGCTCCCTGGGGGGGGTAACGAACGAGCAGTACTTC.

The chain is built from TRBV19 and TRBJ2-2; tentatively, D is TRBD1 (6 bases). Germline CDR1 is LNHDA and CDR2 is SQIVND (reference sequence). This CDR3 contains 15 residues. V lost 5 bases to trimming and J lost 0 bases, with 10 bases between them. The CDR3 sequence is CASSQGTANTGELFF. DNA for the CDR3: TGTGCCAGTAGTCAGGGGACCGCGAACACCGGGGAGCTGTTTTTT.

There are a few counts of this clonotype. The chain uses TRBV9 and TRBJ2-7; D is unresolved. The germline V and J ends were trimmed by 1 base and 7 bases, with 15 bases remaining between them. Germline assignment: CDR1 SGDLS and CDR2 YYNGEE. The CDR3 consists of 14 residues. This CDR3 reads CASSVRPDLGEQYV. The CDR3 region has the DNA TGTGCCAGCAGCGTACGACCCGACCTAGGGGAGCAGTACGTC.

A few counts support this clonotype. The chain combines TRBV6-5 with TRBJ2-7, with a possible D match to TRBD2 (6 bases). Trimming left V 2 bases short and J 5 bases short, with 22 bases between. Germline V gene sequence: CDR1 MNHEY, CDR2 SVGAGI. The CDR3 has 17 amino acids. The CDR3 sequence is CASSYKAPPCLANEQYF. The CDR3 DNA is TGTGCCAGCAGTTACAAAGCACCCCCGTGCCTAGCGAACGAGCAGTACTTC.

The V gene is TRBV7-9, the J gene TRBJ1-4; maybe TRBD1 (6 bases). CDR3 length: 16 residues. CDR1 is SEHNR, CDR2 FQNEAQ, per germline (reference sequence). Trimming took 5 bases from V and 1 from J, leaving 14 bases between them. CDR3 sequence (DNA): TGTGCCAGCAGCGACAGGTCTTTTGGAACTAATGAAAAACTGTTTTTT. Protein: CASSDRSFGTNEKLFF.

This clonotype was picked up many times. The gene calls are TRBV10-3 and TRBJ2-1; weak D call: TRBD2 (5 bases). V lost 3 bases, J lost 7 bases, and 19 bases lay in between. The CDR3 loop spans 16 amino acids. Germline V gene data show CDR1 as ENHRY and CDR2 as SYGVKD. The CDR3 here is CAISESADATRNEQFF. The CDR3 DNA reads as TGTGCCATCAGTGAATCGGCGGACGCTACTAGAAATGAGCAGTTCTTC.

The CDR3 DNA reads as TGTGCCAGCAGTCGGTCGGACAGGGGCTACAATGAGCAGTTCTTC. It translates to CASSRSDRGYNEQFF. The rearrangement joins TRBV27 to TRBJ2-1; TRBD1 matches at 9 bases. The CDR3 has 15 amino acids. Germline V gives CDR1 MNHEY, CDR2 SMNVEV (reference sequence). J was trimmed by 3 bases and V by 5 bases; bases with no gene match: 5.

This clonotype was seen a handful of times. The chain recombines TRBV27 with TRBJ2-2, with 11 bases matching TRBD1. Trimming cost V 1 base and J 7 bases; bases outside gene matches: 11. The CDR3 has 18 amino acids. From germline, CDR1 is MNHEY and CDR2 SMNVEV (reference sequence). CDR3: CASSLYPKDRGQGGELFF. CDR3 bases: TGTGCCAGCAGTTTATACCCCAAGGACAGGGGGCAGGGCGGGGAGCTGTTTTTT.

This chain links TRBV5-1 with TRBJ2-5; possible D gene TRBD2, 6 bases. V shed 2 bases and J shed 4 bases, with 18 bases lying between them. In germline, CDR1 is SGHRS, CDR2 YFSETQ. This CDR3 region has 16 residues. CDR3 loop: CASSLSWRVLSETQYF. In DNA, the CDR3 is TGCGCCAGCAGCTTATCCTGGAGGGTCCTTTCAGAGACCCAGTACTTC.

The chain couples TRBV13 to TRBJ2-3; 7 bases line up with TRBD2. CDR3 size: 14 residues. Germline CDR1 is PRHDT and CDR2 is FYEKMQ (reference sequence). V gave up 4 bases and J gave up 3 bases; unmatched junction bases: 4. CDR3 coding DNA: TGTGCCAGCAGCTCAGCGGGGAAAACAGATACGCAGTATTTT. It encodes CASSSAGKTDTQYF.

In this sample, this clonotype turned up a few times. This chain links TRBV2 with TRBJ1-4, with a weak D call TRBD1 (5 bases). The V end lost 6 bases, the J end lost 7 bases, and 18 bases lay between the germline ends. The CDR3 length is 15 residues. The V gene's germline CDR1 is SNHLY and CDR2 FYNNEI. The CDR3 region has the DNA TGTGCCAGCAGCGTAAGCAGGGCAGACGGTGAAAAACTGTTTTTT. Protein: CASSVSRADGEKLFF.

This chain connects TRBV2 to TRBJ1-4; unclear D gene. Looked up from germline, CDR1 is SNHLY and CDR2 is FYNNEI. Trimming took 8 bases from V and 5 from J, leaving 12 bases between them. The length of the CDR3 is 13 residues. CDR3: CASGRVMNEKLFF. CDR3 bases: TGTGCCAGCGGGCGAGTCATGAATGAAAAACTGTTTTTT.

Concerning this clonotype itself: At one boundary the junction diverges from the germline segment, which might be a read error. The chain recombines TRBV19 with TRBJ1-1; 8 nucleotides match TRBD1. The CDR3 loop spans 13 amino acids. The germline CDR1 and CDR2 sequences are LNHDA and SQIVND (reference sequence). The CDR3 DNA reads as TGTGCCAGTATGGGACAGGAGAACACTGAAGCTCTCTTT. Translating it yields CASMGQENTEALF.

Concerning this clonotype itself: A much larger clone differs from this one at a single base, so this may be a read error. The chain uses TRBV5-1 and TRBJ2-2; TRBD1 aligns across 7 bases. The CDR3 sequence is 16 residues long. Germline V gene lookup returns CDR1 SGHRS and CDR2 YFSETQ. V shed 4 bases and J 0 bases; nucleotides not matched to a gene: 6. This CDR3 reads CASSLRTGSNTGELFF. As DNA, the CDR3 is TGCGCCAGCAGCCTACGGACAGGCTCGAACACCGGGGAGCTGTTTTTT.

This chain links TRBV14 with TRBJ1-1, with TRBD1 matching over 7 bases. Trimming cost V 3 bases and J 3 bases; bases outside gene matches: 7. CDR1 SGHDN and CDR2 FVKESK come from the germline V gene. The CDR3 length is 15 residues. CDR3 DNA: TGTGCCAGCAGCCAGGGGGACAGCGAGGACACTGAAGCTTTCTTT. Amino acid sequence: CASSQGDSEDTEAFF.